A selection of T cell receptor beta chains follows, all from one sample in a study of shared clonotypes between healthy human individuals. Clones were read by immunoSEQ multiplex PCR, and TCRdb kept only the in-frame ones, dropping some. Altogether some 980,000 clones are present, 76% being singletons, with the ten largest covering over 1.3%. The sample consisted of memory CD4+ T cells sorted from blood. These receptors originate from a young man in good health. Each CDR3 is given with its conserved first and last residue. Each record gives: J gene, CDR3 length, V gene, D gene, clone size, CDR3 protein, CDR3 DNA. A D gene is named only where the DNA matches it firmly. Expanded clones get a size class; other rows say once, few or many, or leave the size out.

>TRBJ1-4|14|TRBV7-9|TRBD1|.
CASSTRQGAEKLFF
TGTGCCAGCAGCACGCGACAGGGGGCTGAAAAACTGTTTTTT
>TRBJ2-7|15|TRBV5-4|TRBD1|.
CASSLAQVPGGEQYF
TGTGCCAGCAGCTTGGCACAGGTTCCAGGGGGCGAGCAGTACTTC
>TRBJ1-4|14|TRBV28|TRBD1|.
CASKRDRENEKLFF
TGTGCCAGCAAGAGGGACAGGGAGAATGAAAAACTGTTTTTT
>TRBJ1-4|16|TRBV11-3|.|.
CASSLDLGPRGEKLFF
TGTGCCAGCAGCTTAGATCTGGGCCCCCGAGGGGAAAAACTGTTTTTT
>TRBJ1-1|14|TRBV5-1|TRBD1|.
CASSQGQQNTEAFF
TGCGCCAGCAGCCAGGGACAGCAGAACACTGAAGCTTTCTTT
>TRBJ2-6|17|TRBV14|TRBD1|.
CASSPRQGRIGANVLTF
TGTGCCAGCAGCCCGCGACAGGGGAGGATTGGGGCCAACGTCCTGACTTTC
>TRBJ2-1|15|TRBV6-5|TRBD2|.
CASSYPAGAGNEQFF
TGTGCCAGCAGTTACCCGGCGGGAGCGGGCAATGAGCAGTTCTTC
>TRBJ2-1|13|TRBV2|.|.
CASSSLAYNEQFF
TGTGCCAGCAGTTCCCTCGCTTACAATGAGCAGTTCTTC
>TRBJ1-1|13|TRBV7-9|.|few
CASSPRENTEAFF
TGTGCCAGCAGCCCCAGGGAGAACACTGAAGCTTTCTTT
>TRBJ2-5|14|TRBV27|.|.
CASSRWGSGETQYF
TGTGCCAGCAGTCGCTGGGGTTCGGGAGAGACCCAGTACTTC
>TRBJ1-3|16|TRBV30|.|.
CAWGIPGVTSGNTIYF
TGTGCCTGGGGAATCCCCGGGGTTACCTCTGGAAACACCATATATTTT
>TRBJ2-7|14|TRBV11-3|.|.
CASSPGQSSYEQYF
TGTGCCAGCAGCCCCGGACAGAGCTCCTACGAGCAGTACTTC
>TRBJ2-7|15|TRBV28|.|.
CASSFLTGLSYEQYF
TGTGCCAGCAGTTTCCTGACGGGGTTATCCTACGAGCAGTACTTC
>TRBJ1-2|13|TRBV2|TRBD1|.
CASSAGQNYGYTF
TGTGCCAGCAGTGCGGGACAGAACTATGGCTACACCTTC
>TRBJ1-2|14|TRBV2|.|.
CASSERRQGNGYTF
TGTGCCAGCAGTGAAAGGCGGCAGGGAAATGGCTACACCTTC
>TRBJ2-5|14|TRBV9|TRBD2|.
CASSARLAGETQYF
TGTGCCAGCAGCGCCAGACTAGCGGGAGAGACCCAGTACTTC
>TRBJ2-2|14|TRBV7-9|TRBD1|.
CASSLDRVAGELFF
TGTGCCAGCAGCTTGGACAGGGTCGCCGGGGAGCTGTTTTTT
>TRBJ2-3|14|TRBV11-2|.|.
CASSPFPSTDTQYF
TGTGCCAGCAGCCCGTTCCCTAGCACAGATACGCAGTATTTT
>TRBJ1-5|15|TRBV6-1|.|.
CASSDLWGSHQPQHF
TGTGCCAGCAGTGATTTGTGGGGGAGCCATCAGCCCCAGCATTTT
>TRBJ2-1|15|TRBV7-2|TRBD2|.
CATRTSGGPSNEQFF
TGTGCCACCCGGACTAGCGGGGGCCCCTCCAATGAGCAGTTCTTC
>TRBJ1-4|13|TRBV12-5|.|.
CASGQDFDEKLFF
TGTGCTAGTGGCCAGGACTTCGATGAAAAACTGTTTTTT
>TRBJ2-5|14|TRBV30|.|.
CAWSVFAAQETQYF
TGTGCCTGGAGTGTATTTGCGGCTCAAGAGACCCAGTACTTC
>TRBJ2-3|15|TRBV5-1|.|.
CASSGGLQFTDTQYF
TGCGCCAGCAGCGGGGGACTTCAATTCACAGATACGCAGTATTTT
>TRBJ2-1|15|TRBV4-1|.|few
CASSPRQRTDNEQFF
TGCGCCAGCAGCCCCCGACAGCGGACGGACAATGAGCAGTTCTTC